The 19 T cell receptor beta chains presented below share a single source sample, sequenced in a study of CD8 T cells in ankylosing spondylitis (dated by TCRdb to 2017 to 2019). Receptor amplification or capture employed 5' RACE. The sample was run on an Illumina HiSeq 2500. TCRdb reran the public reads through fastp at Q25 and MiXCR, keeping productive beta chains. Each entry is one CDR3 protein sequence, shown with its most common DNA and genes. The sample yields around 300,000 distinct CDR3 sequences; roughly 15% were counted once. The top ten constitute around 0.99% of the sample. Input material: blood, either unsorted or a sorted T cell fraction (not recorded which). These receptors all stem from a male donor with ankylosing spondylitis or in good health (not recorded which).

The rearrangement joins TRBV3-1 to TRBJ2-1; the D gene is possibly TRBD2 (7 bases). Germline assignment: CDR1 LGHDT and CDR2 YNNKEL (reference sequence). CDR3 length: 19 amino acids. V shed 6 bases and J shed 0 bases, with 24 bases lying between them. The CDR3 sequence: CASSSTGGLAVVSYNEQFF. The CDR3, as DNA: TGTGCCAGCAGTTCAACCGGGGGGCTAGCGGTCGTCTCCTACAATGAGCAGTTCTTC.

This clonotype appeared a few times. The chain links TRBV10-3 to TRBJ2-3; 9 nucleotides agree with TRBD2. The CDR3 is made up of 14 amino acids. Germline loops: CDR1 ENHRY, CDR2 SYGVKD. Trimming took 8 bases from V and 2 from J; bases not matched to a gene: 5. CDR3 amino acids: CAIRLAEITDTQYF. DNA of the CDR3: TGTGCCATCCGACTAGCGGAGATCACAGATACGCAGTATTTT.

J is TRBJ2-7 and V is TRBV12-3 or TRBV12-4; D is tentatively TRBD1 or TRBD2 (6 bases each). The length of the CDR3 is 18 residues. Trimming shortened V by 5 bases and J by 5 bases, and 28 bases separated the two germline ends. CDR3 sequence reads: CASSPRPRGFGGPDEQYF. The CDR3 DNA follows: TGTGCCAGCAGTCCCCGACCAAGAGGTTTTGGGGGGCCCGACGAGCAGTACTTC.

This clonotype was observed at least ten times. The chain employs TRBV10-3 and TRBJ2-7, with D possibly matching TRBD1 (5 bases). The germline CDR1 and CDR2 sequences are ENHRY and SYGVKD. Trimming removed 6 bases from V and 3 bases from J, with 9 bases in between. The CDR3 contains 12 residues. The DNA for the CDR3 is TGTGCCATCAGCAGGGTTATCTACGAGCAGTACTTC. Translated, it gives CAISRVIYEQYF.

This clonotype has only a few counts. In DNA form, the CDR3 reads TGCAGTGCCCCCCGGGACTCGCGCACAGATACGCAGTATTTT. Translated, it gives CSAPRDSRTDTQYF. V gene TRBV20-1 combines with J gene TRBJ2-3, with D possibly matching TRBD2 (6 bases). Per germline, CDR1 DFQATT and CDR2 SNEGSKA (reference sequence). The CDR3 runs 14 residues. V lost 6 bases, J lost 1 base, and 14 bases lay in between.

Ten or more counts support this clonotype. The chain uses TRBV10-3 and TRBJ2-3; the match to TRBD1 covers 7 bases. Germline CDR1 and CDR2: ENHRY and SYGVKD. J gave up 2 bases and V 6 bases, and 2 bases lay outside the gene matches. The length of the CDR3 is 13 residues. The CDR3 region is CAIRGQTTDTQYF. CDR3 coding DNA: TGTGCCATCAGGGGACAGACCACAGATACGCAGTATTTT.

Many counts were recorded for this clonotype. This chain connects TRBV5-1 to TRBJ1-2; 7 nucleotides agree with TRBD1. The CDR3 length is 16 residues. Looked up from germline, CDR1 is SGHRS and CDR2 is YFSETQ. Losses at the gene ends were 3 bases for V and 1 base for J; bases not matched to a gene: 9. In DNA, the CDR3 is TGCGCCAGCAGCTGGGTCGGGGGACAGAATAACTATGGCTACACCTTC. This translates into CASSWVGGQNNYGYTF. Based on the CDR3 plus reference TRBV5-1 and TRBJ1-2, the full variable domain is KAGVTQTPRYLIKTRGQQVTLSCSPISGHRSVSWYQQTPGQGLQFLFEYFSETQRNKGNFPGRFSGRQFSNSRSEMNVSTLELGDSALYLCASSWVGGQNNYGYTFGSGTRLTVV.

This chain links TRBV29-1 with TRBJ2-1; TRBD2 agrees at 9 bases. V was pared by 6 bases and J by 9 bases, with 9 bases of the junction left unmatched. CDR1 and CDR2 (germline): SQVTM, ANQGSEA. The CDR3 consists of 13 residues. CDR3 region: CSVGRGGLIEQFF. CDR3 in DNA: TGCAGCGTCGGGCGGGGGGGCCTAATTGAGCAGTTCTTC.

This clonotype was counted a few times. The rearrangement joins TRBV10-3 to TRBJ1-2, with D possibly matching TRBD1 (6 bases). V dropped 3 bases and J dropped 0 bases, with 11 bases sitting between them. The CDR3 is made up of 15 amino acids. The germline CDR1 and CDR2 sequences are ENHRY and SYGVKD. This CDR3 is CAISERTGTNYGYTF. The CDR3 DNA follows: TGTGCCATCAGTGAACGCACAGGGACTAACTATGGCTACACCTTC.

This clonotype was found a few times. V usage is TRBV12-3 or TRBV12-4 and J usage is TRBJ2-7; TRBD2 is a possible D gene (5 bases). V lost 7 bases, J lost 0 bases, and 13 bases lay in between. The CDR3 consists of 14 residues. Here the CDR3 reads CASTPRGDSYEQYF. Here the CDR3 DNA reads TGTGCCAGCACCCCCCGGGGAGACTCCTACGAGCAGTACTTC.

The genes are TRBV3-1 and TRBJ2-2; 12 nucleotides align to TRBD2. V trimming: 4 bases; J trimming: 6 bases; junction bases outside the gene matches: 6. Germline V gene data show CDR1 as LGHDT and CDR2 as YNNKEL (reference sequence). The CDR3 length is 16 residues. In DNA form, the CDR3 reads TGTGCCAGCAGCCGCCGACTAGCGGGGGTAGCCGGGGAGCTGTTTTTT. Protein product: CASSRRLAGVAGELFF.

This clonotype was observed a few times. CDR3 in amino acids: CAISEGRGVGEAFF. CDR3 bases: TGTGCCATCAGTGAAGGGAGGGGCGTCGGTGAAGCTTTCTTT. This rearrangement joins TRBV10-3 to TRBJ1-1; tentative D call: TRBD1 (5 bases). The CDR3 is 14 residues long. Germline CDR1 ENHRY, CDR2 SYGVKD. The V end lost 3 bases, the J end lost 7 bases, and 15 bases lay between the germline ends.

At least ten counts were recorded for this clonotype. The V and J genes are TRBV3-1 and TRBJ1-1, with D unclear. The V end lost 1 base, the J end lost 5 bases, and 11 bases lay between the germline ends. The germline V gene has CDR1 LGHDT and CDR2 YNNKEL (reference sequence). The CDR3 spans 14 residues. Here the CDR3 reads CASSQVTTGTEAFF. In nucleotides, the CDR3 is TGTGCCAGCAGCCAAGTGACCACGGGGACTGAAGCTTTCTTT.

This clonotype came up a few times. The chain uses TRBV20-1 and TRBJ1-2, with a possible D match to TRBD1 (5 bases). Germline values: CDR1 DFQATT, CDR2 SNEGSKA (reference sequence). The length of the CDR3 is 15 residues. V lost 5 bases, J lost 0 bases, and 16 bases lay in between. This CDR3 is CSAGEIWGPNYGYTF. The CDR3 DNA sequence: TGCAGTGCTGGGGAGATATGGGGACCTAACTATGGCTACACCTTC.

The rearrangement joins TRBV18 to TRBJ1-6; 9 bases agree with TRBD1. V gave up 2 bases and J gave up 11 bases; unmatched junction bases: 7. This CDR3 contains 15 residues. Per germline, CDR1 KGHSH and CDR2 LQKENI. The CDR3 bases are TGTGCCAGCTCACCAGCGACAGGGGGTTTCACACCCCTCCACTTT. Its translation: CASSPATGGFTPLHF. The variable domain in full, completed from reference TRBV18 and TRBJ1-6, reads NAGVMQNPRHLVRRRGQEARLRCSPMKGHSHVYWYRQLPEEGLKFMVYLQKENIIDESGMPKERFSAEFPKEGPSILRIQQVVRGDSAAYFCASSPATGGFTPLHFGNGTRLTVT.

V usage is TRBV6-5 and J usage is TRBJ1-2; D is unresolved. In germline, CDR1 is MNHEY, CDR2 SVGAGI. The V and J ends lost 2 bases and 4 bases respectively, with 8 bases between them. The CDR3 length is 13 residues. CDR3 region: CASSYDGSYGYTF. Written as DNA, the CDR3 is TGTGCCAGCAGTTACGACGGTAGCTATGGCTACACCTTC.

The rearrangement uses TRBV20-1 and TRBJ2-5; 9 bases are a match to TRBD2. Germline values: CDR1 DFQATT, CDR2 SNEGSKA (reference sequence). CDR3 length: 14 residues. V dropped 3 bases and J dropped 5; count of bases not matched to a gene: 7. In DNA form, the CDR3 reads TGCAGTGCTAGTAGAGGTGGACTAGCGGAGACCCAGTACTTC. The encoded protein is CSASRGGLAETQYF.

This clonotype was picked up a small number of times. This sequence joins TRBV5-6 and TRBJ2-1; D call uncertain. The V end was cut by 7 bases, the J end by 6 bases, with 14 bases between. The V gene's germline CDR1 is SGHDT and CDR2 YYEEEE. There are 13 residues in the CDR3. CDR3: CASGIGLVNEQFF. The CDR3 DNA reads TGTGCCAGCGGAATAGGGCTAGTCAATGAGCAGTTCTTC.

This clonotype was observed a few times. The chain couples TRBV5-1 to TRBJ2-1; TRBD1 is a possible D gene (5 bases). The CDR3 has 16 residues. Germline V gene lookup returns CDR1 SGHRS and CDR2 YFSETQ. The V end lost 2 bases, the J end lost 4 bases, and 16 bases lay between the germline ends. DNA for the CDR3: TGCGCCAGCAGCTTAGATCAGGGCGGAAGGTACAATGAGCAGTTCTTC. Residues: CASSLDQGGRYNEQFF.